This T cell receptor beta chain was identified during a study of post-analysis software for immune sequencing data. TCR beta libraries were prepared from cDNA with unique molecular identifiers. The T cell input of roughly 0.9 to 10 million gave a few hundred thousand cDNA molecules. TCRdb passed the PCR reads through MiXCR, listing each CDR3 protein once. The data show almost 700,000 distinct CDR3 sequences, with approximately 59% seen just once and approximately 10% held by the top ten. A note on this clonotype: Antigen: not known.

Study-wide findings and caveats: In multiple sclerosis, normalized Chao1 diversity was significantly below that of controls.

The sequencing sample was made of blood. The sequence came from a girl aged 2-9 years with multiple sclerosis.

The CDR3 nucleotides are TGCGCCAGCAGCTTGGCTTGGTGGCGGGGTCAAGAGACCCAGTACTTC. Protein: CASSLAWWRGQETQYF. V and J are TRBV5-1 and TRBJ2-5; tentative D call: TRBD2 (6 bases). Trimming left V 0 bases short and J 2 bases short, with 14 bases between. The CDR3 loop spans 16 amino acids. Germline V gene sequence: CDR1 SGHRS, CDR2 YFSETQ.